Listed here are 25 T cell receptor beta chains from one sample, sequenced in a study of spatial heterogeneity in lung cancer. Whole-study results and caveats: Tumor mutation count correlated with how many alpha and beta TCRs expanded intratumorally.

Their antigens are not known. TCRdb ran MiXCR on the 5' RACE reads and lists one entry per CDR3 protein. The sample yields 8,000 to 10,000 distinct CDR3 sequences, about 13% seen once. Time point in this sample: sample taken at primary tumor resection. Sequences were derived from lung tumor tissue, sampled at surgery. Receptors originate from a male donor with early-stage non-small cell lung cancer.

The chain joins TRBV29-1 to TRBJ1-2; weak D call: TRBD1 (5 bases). The CDR3 totals 13 residues. CDR1 is SQVTM and CDR2 is ANQGSEA in the germline V gene. Trimming stripped 6 bases from V and 4 bases from J, with 15 bases between. The DNA for the CDR3 is TGCAGCGTCCAAAACCGGGACTTCTATGGCTACACCTTC. It codes for CSVQNRDFYGYTF.

This clonotype was picked up many times. The chain uses TRBV3-1 and TRBJ1-2, with TRBD1 as a possible D gene (6 bases). CDR3 length: 13 residues. The V gene lost 4 bases and the J gene lost 9 bases, with 15 bases spanning the gap. Germline V gene sequence: CDR1 LGHDT, CDR2 YNNKEL (reference sequence). DNA of the CDR3: TGTGCCAGCAGCCGGTGGGGGGGCCTGAGCTACACCTTC. It yields the protein CASSRWGGLSYTF.

This clonotype was seen many times. This sequence joins TRBV5-1 and TRBJ2-7; D remains unclear. V was trimmed by 0 bases and J by 2 bases, leaving 12 bases between them. Germline-derived CDR1 and CDR2 are SGHRS and YFSETQ. This CDR3 region has 15 residues. The CDR3 DNA reads TGCGCCAGCAGCTTGGGGCCCGGACCCACCTACGAGCAGTACTTC. Its protein is CASSLGPGPTYEQYF.

Within the sample, this clonotype is medium-sized (0.01 to 0.1%). The J gene is TRBJ2-7, the V gene TRBV3-1, with D perhaps given as TRBD1 or TRBD2 (6 bases each). CDR1 and CDR2 from the germline V gene are LGHDT and YNNKEL (reference sequence). V gave up 0 bases and J gave up 7 bases, with 13 bases separating them. This CDR3 has 14 residues. The CDR3 coding sequence is TGTGCCAGCAGCCAAGAAGGGGGGCTGGGGGAGCAGTACTTC. This gives the protein CASSQEGGLGEQYF.

This clonotype was recorded many times. CDR3 sequence: CASSLRQGAYEQYF. The DNA for the CDR3 is TGTGCCAGCAGTTTAAGGCAGGGCGCCTACGAGCAGTACTTC. This sequence joins TRBV27 and TRBJ2-7; D may be TRBD1 (5 bases). CDR3 length: 14 amino acids. Looked up from germline, CDR1 is MNHEY and CDR2 is SMNVEV (reference sequence). Deletions cut 2 bases from V and 2 bases from J, with 10 bases between.

By its share, this clonotype is medium-sized. This sequence joins TRBV3-1 and TRBJ1-1, with D unclear. V lost 1 base and J 5 bases, leaving 8 bases between the germline ends. There are 13 residues in the CDR3. Looked up from germline, CDR1 is LGHDT and CDR2 is YNNKEL (reference sequence). The CDR3, as DNA: TGTGCCAGCAGCCAAGTTCGAGTTACTGAAGCTTTCTTT. It yields the protein CASSQVRVTEAFF.

This clonotype was detected many times. This rearrangement joins TRBV6-6 to TRBJ2-5; 9 bases line up with TRBD2. CDR3 length equals 14 residues. V lost 5 bases to trimming and J lost 1 base; unmatched junction nucleotides: 2. Germline assignment: CDR1 MNHNY and CDR2 SVGAGI (reference sequence). The CDR3 loop reads CASSETSGQETQYF. CDR3 in DNA: TGTGCCAGCAGTGAGACTAGCGGCCAAGAGACCCAGTACTTC.

The CDR3 loop reads CSRPGLAESYNEQFF. The CDR3 DNA follows: TGCAGTCGCCCGGGACTAGCGGAATCCTACAATGAGCAGTTCTTC. V is TRBV20-1 and J is TRBJ2-1; 11 nucleotides align to TRBD2. The ends lost 8 bases at V and 1 base at J; junction bases unmatched: 7. Looked up from germline, CDR1 is DFQATT and CDR2 is SNEGSKA (reference sequence). This CDR3 contains 15 residues.

This clonotype was observed at least ten times. The chain joins TRBV12-3 or TRBV12-4 to TRBJ2-3; 7 nucleotides match TRBD2. The CDR3 has 16 residues. Trimming cost V 0 bases and J 2 bases; bases outside gene matches: 5. The CDR3 is CASSLASRDYTDTQYF. CDR3 nucleotide sequence: TGTGCCAGCAGTTTAGCCTCCCGGGACTACACAGATACGCAGTATTTT.

This clonotype was counted ten times or more. The chain joins TRBV20-1 to TRBJ2-3; the match to TRBD2 covers 10 bases. Per germline, CDR1 DFQATT and CDR2 SNEGSKA (reference sequence). This CDR3 has 14 residues. The J segment lost 2 bases and the V segment lost 2 bases, leaving 1 base of the junction unmatched. CDR3 residues: CSARLAGVTDTQYF. In DNA, the CDR3 is TGCAGTGCTAGACTAGCGGGAGTCACAGATACGCAGTATTTT.

This clonotype is medium-sized (0.01 to 0.1%) by share. This chain links TRBV20-1 with TRBJ2-3, with D maybe TRBD2 (5 bases). Germline V gene sequence: CDR1 DFQATT, CDR2 SNEGSKA (reference sequence). CDR3 length equals 13 residues. V was shortened by 6 bases and J by 2 bases, with 12 bases between the two germline ends. CDR3 nucleotide sequence: TGCAGTGCCGAGCGGAGCTCCACAGATACGCAGTATTTT. This gives the protein CSAERSSTDTQYF.

This chain connects TRBV7-2 to TRBJ1-6; D is possibly TRBD1 (5 bases). The CDR3 spans 13 residues. V shed 7 bases and J shed 9 bases, with 13 bases lying between them. CDR1 and CDR2 (germline): SGHTA, FQGNSA. For the CDR3, the DNA is TGTGCCAGCATCCCTAATGGGGGTTCACCCCTCCACTTT. Protein sequence: CASIPNGGSPLHF. The variable domain in full, with the rest retrieved from reference TRBV7-2 and TRBJ1-6, is GAGVSQSPSNKVTEKGKDVELRCDPISGHTALYWYRQSLGQGLEFLIYFQGNSAPDKSGLPSDRFSAERTGGSVSTLTIQRTQQEDSAVYLCASIPNGGSPLHFGNGTRLTVT.

Judged by abundance, this clonotype is medium-sized. The gene calls are TRBV4-1 and TRBJ1-1, with D maybe TRBD1 (5 bases). V gave up 1 base and J gave up 1 base, with 10 bases separating them. The CDR3 length is 15 residues. CDR1 is MGHRA, CDR2 YSYEKL, per germline. The CDR3 region is CASSQGRGGNTEAFF. Here the CDR3 DNA reads TGCGCCAGCAGCCAAGGGCGGGGGGGGAACACTGAAGCTTTCTTT.

At least ten counts were recorded for this clonotype. The chain is built from TRBV27 and TRBJ2-7; 7 positions match TRBD1. Germline V CDR1 and CDR2: MNHEY, SMNVEV (reference sequence). J gave up 0 bases and V 2 bases, and 7 bases lay outside the gene matches. The CDR3 extends over 16 amino acids. The CDR3 region is CASSLGPGGTSYEQYF. The CDR3 nucleotides read TGTGCCAGCAGTTTAGGCCCAGGGGGAACCTCCTACGAGCAGTACTTC.

Sample share makes this clonotype medium-sized. This chain links TRBV20-1 with TRBJ2-1; D uncertain. Germline V gene sequence: CDR1 DFQATT, CDR2 SNEGSKA (reference sequence). There are 11 residues in the CDR3. V was cut by 0 bases and J by 6 bases, with 3 bases left in between. Here the CDR3 DNA reads TGCAGTGCTAGAGAGTTCAATGAGCAGTTCTTC. This codes for CSAREFNEQFF.

The chain has TRBV5-6 and TRBJ1-2; D is uncertain. Germline V gene sequence: CDR1 SGHDT, CDR2 YYEEEE. The CDR3 sequence is 14 residues long. Trimming left V 0 bases short and J 1 base short, with 7 bases between. CDR3 region: CASSLVGVNYGYTF. The CDR3 bases are TGTGCCAGCAGCTTGGTGGGCGTTAACTATGGCTACACCTTC.

By its share, this clonotype is medium-sized. The chain is built from TRBV28 and TRBJ1-2, with D possibly being TRBD1 (5 bases). The V end lost 2 bases, the J end lost 6 bases, and 13 bases lay between the germline ends. The CDR3 is made up of 14 amino acids. The germline V gene has CDR1 MDHEN and CDR2 SYDVKM. CDR3 sequence reads: CASSLVWGADGYTF. In DNA, the CDR3 is TGTGCCAGCAGTTTAGTCTGGGGCGCGGATGGCTACACCTTC.

By share, this clonotype counts as medium-sized. The chain recombines TRBV7-8 with TRBJ1-2, with D hard to call. V lost 1 base and J 4 bases, leaving 16 bases between the germline ends. The CDR3 runs 16 residues. The germline CDR1 and CDR2 sequences are SGHVS and FQNEAQ. CDR3 sequence (DNA): TGTGCCAGCAGCTTAGATTCTAGCGGGTCCTTCTATGGCTACACCTTC. It encodes CASSLDSSGSFYGYTF.

This clonotype was picked up many times. The chain recombines TRBV7-9 with TRBJ2-6; a weak D match, TRBD2 (5 bases). Germline values: CDR1 SEHNR, CDR2 FQNEAQ (reference sequence). Trimming took off 6 bases at V and 4 bases at J, with 7 bases between the two ends. The CDR3 loop spans 13 amino acids. The CDR3 loop is CASRGRGANVLTF. For the CDR3, the DNA is TGTGCCAGCAGGGGGAGAGGGGCCAACGTCCTGACTTTC.

By share, this clonotype counts as large (0.1 to 1%). The rearrangement links TRBV19 to TRBJ2-4, with D possibly matching TRBD2 (6 bases). Germline-derived CDR1 and CDR2 are LNHDA and SQIVND (reference sequence). This CDR3 is built from 12 residues. Trimming stripped 5 bases from V and 12 bases from J, with 14 bases between. The CDR3 protein is CASSSGTDSQYF. In DNA form, the CDR3 reads TGTGCCAGTAGTTCAGGGACTGACTCTCAGTACTTC.

The table lists this clonotype with many counts. The rearrangement links TRBV18 to TRBJ2-7, with D unclear. Per germline, CDR1 KGHSH and CDR2 LQKENI. V lost 8 bases, J lost 4 bases, and 12 bases lay in between. CDR3 length equals 12 residues. The CDR3 region is CASTPTPYEQYF. The CDR3 bases are TGTGCCAGCACCCCGACCCCTTACGAGCAGTACTTC.

This clonotype was detected many times. J is TRBJ2-7 and V is TRBV7-2; 8 nucleotides line up with TRBD2. There are 14 residues in the CDR3. Trimming took 1 base from V and 7 from J; bases not matched to a gene: 6. CDR1 is SGHTA, CDR2 FQGNSA, per germline. The CDR3 loop reads CASSLELAGEEQYF. CDR3 nucleotides: TGTGCCAGCAGCTTAGAGCTAGCGGGTGAAGAGCAGTACTTC. Together with reference TRBV7-2 and TRBJ2-7, the CDR3 gives the full variable domain: GAGVSQSPSNKVTEKGKDVELRCDPISGHTALYWYRQSLGQGLEFLIYFQGNSAPDKSGLPSDRFSAERTGGSVSTLTIQRTQQEDSAVYLCASSLELAGEEQYFGPGTRLTVT.

The J gene is TRBJ2-5, the V gene TRBV9, with 10 positions matching TRBD1. The germline CDR1 and CDR2 sequences are SGDLS and YYNGEE. V gave up 0 bases and J gave up 5 bases; unmatched junction bases: 10. The CDR3 consists of 17 residues. The CDR3: CASSVGVADRGTETQYF. CDR3 DNA: TGTGCCAGCAGCGTAGGCGTCGCGGACAGGGGGACGGAGACCCAGTACTTC.

The chain is built from TRBV28 and TRBJ1-2, with no clear D. The length of the CDR3 is 12 residues. Germline lookup yields CDR1 MDHEN and CDR2 SYDVKM. Trimming shortened V by 5 bases and J by 3 bases, and 7 bases separated the two germline ends. This CDR3 reads CASSDKYYGYTF. The CDR3 coding sequence is TGTGCCAGCAGTGACAAATACTATGGCTACACCTTC.

This clonotype was found many times. The chain links TRBV5-1 to TRBJ2-1; D may be TRBD1 (6 bases). Trimming removed 1 base from V and 8 bases from J, with 16 bases in between. The CDR3 runs 15 residues. Germline assignment: CDR1 SGHRS and CDR2 YFSETQ. This CDR3 is CASSLRAGARDEQFF. DNA of the CDR3: TGCGCCAGCAGCTTGAGGGCAGGGGCCCGCGATGAGCAGTTCTTC.